This T cell receptor (beta chain) was found in a study of cytomegalovirus exposure and HLA in healthy donors. The CDR3 consists of 15 residues. Trimming removed 0 bases at V and 6 bases at J, with 13 bases between. From germline, CDR1 is SGHNT and CDR2 YYREEE (reference sequence). Unrecorded immune exposure was likely among donors, who were nominally healthy when sampled. PCR employed 60 Vbeta and 13 Jbeta primers. Data came from immunoSEQ multiplex PCR; TCRdb stores just in-frame clones and leaves some out. The table has 100,000 to 130,000 clones, 73% seen once. This chain links TRBV5-4 with TRBJ2-1; D may be TRBD2 (6 bases). Specimen: PBMCs. The receptor was isolated from a man aged 30-40 years in good health and CMV-seronegative. CDR3 nucleotide sequence: TGTGCCAGCAGCTTGGGCGGGGTAGGTCTCAATGAGCAGTTCTTC. It codes for CASSLGGVGLNEQFF.